A single sample gave rise to the 11 T cell receptor beta chains below, sequenced in a study of PD-L1 blockade in urothelial cancer. The method was immunoSEQ multiplex PCR; TCRdb's version includes in-frame clones alone and lacks a portion of them. This sample has fewer than 50,000 clones, with about 90% found just once. Stated time point: peripheral blood 6 weeks after treatment start. The sample in question was PBMCs, obtained around atezolizumab (anti-PD-L1) treatment. Receptors originate from a man aged 70-80 years with urothelial cancer.

The chain has TRBV5-1 and TRBJ1-2; D not resolved. The CDR3 totals 14 residues. Trimming took off 1 base at V and 6 bases at J, with 13 bases between the two ends. The germline gives CDR1 SGHRS, CDR2 YFSETQ. CDR3 nucleotide sequence: TGCGCCAGCAGCTTGAGGCCGGGAGCCAATGGCTACACCTTC. It yields the protein CASSLRPGANGYTF.

V and J are TRBV6-5 and TRBJ2-1; D might be TRBD1 (6 bases). Looked up from germline, CDR1 is MNHEY and CDR2 is SVGAGI. CDR3 length: 14 amino acids. V was clipped by 6 bases and J by 7 bases, with 16 bases between them. The chain's CDR3 is CASRRTGPRNEQFF. CDR3 nucleotides: TGTGCCAGCAGACGTACAGGGCCACGGAATGAGCAGTTCTTC.

V and J are TRBV7-6 and TRBJ2-7; a possible D gene is TRBD1 (5 bases). Per the germline V gene, CDR1 is SGHVS and CDR2 is FNYEAQ. Trimming took 5 bases from V and 7 from J, leaving 21 bases between them. The CDR3 sequence is 15 residues long. The CDR3 sequence is CASSPRAGRSGEQYF. The DNA of the CDR3 is TGTGCCAGCAGCCCCCGGGCAGGGCGGAGTGGGGAGCAGTACTTC.

This clone was seen a single time. The chain employs TRBV5-1 and TRBJ1-3; 8 nucleotides align to TRBD1. CDR1 is SGHRS and CDR2 is YFSETQ in the germline V gene. Losses at the gene ends were 4 bases for V and 9 bases for J; bases not matched to a gene: 9. This CDR3 region has 14 residues. CDR3 region: CASSKDRAEGTIYF. In DNA, the CDR3 is TGCGCCAGCAGCAAGGACAGGGCGGAAGGCACCATATATTTT.

This chain links TRBV15 with TRBJ2-3; D ambiguous. Germline CDR1 is LNHNV and CDR2 is YYDKDF (reference sequence). Trimming shortened V by 0 bases and J by 5 bases, and 6 bases separated the two germline ends. The CDR3 is made up of 13 amino acids. CDR3: CATSRDVIDTQYF. The DNA for the CDR3 is TGTGCCACCAGCAGAGATGTCATAGATACGCAGTATTTT.

The chain joins TRBV19 to TRBJ1-1; weak D call: TRBD1 (6 bases). V shed 4 bases and J shed 5 bases, with 17 bases lying between them. CDR3 length: 15 residues. Germline V gene lookup returns CDR1 LNHDA and CDR2 SQIVND (reference sequence). The chain's CDR3 is CASSRGPGAGTEAFF. The CDR3 nucleotides read TGTGCCAGTAGTAGAGGTCCAGGGGCCGGGACTGAAGCTTTCTTT.

The chain recombines TRBV28 with TRBJ2-3, with 7 bases lining up with TRBD1. The germline V gene has CDR1 MDHEN and CDR2 SYDVKM. There are 15 residues in the CDR3. After removal of 6 bases from V and 2 bases from J, the junction contained 8 bases not matched to a gene. CDR3 sequence reads: CASSSGQKYTDTQYF. Written as DNA, the CDR3 is TGTGCCAGCAGCTCGGGACAGAAGTACACAGATACGCAGTATTTT.

The chain carries TRBV7-3 and TRBJ2-6, with 12 bases identical to TRBD1. V lost 3 bases to trimming and J lost 4 bases; unmatched junction nucleotides: 4. Germline CDR1 reads SGHTA; CDR2 reads FQGTGA. The CDR3 runs to 17 residues. CDR3 region: CASSLGQGASGANVLTF. The CDR3 DNA follows: TGTGCCAGCAGCTTGGGACAGGGGGCTTCGGGGGCCAACGTCCTGACTTTC.

The gene calls are TRBV28 and TRBJ2-1; 8 bases line up with TRBD1. Germline loops: CDR1 MDHEN, CDR2 SYDVKM. This CDR3 region has 15 residues. J gave up 2 bases and V 5 bases, and 5 bases lay outside the gene matches. Here the CDR3 DNA reads TGTGCCAGCAGTAGTCCGGGACAGGCCTACAATGAGCAGTTCTTC. This codes for CASSSPGQAYNEQFF.

The chain combines TRBV7-8 with TRBJ2-1; TRBD1 matches 7 bases. The V and J ends lost 5 bases and 7 bases, in that order; junction bases with no gene match: 11. The CDR3 has 15 amino acids. Germline CDR1 and CDR2: SGHVS and FQNEAQ. The CDR3 loop reads CASSMDRNFVNEQFF. The DNA of the CDR3 is TGTGCCAGCAGCATGGACAGGAACTTTGTAAATGAGCAGTTCTTC.

The sample holds one count of this clone. This sequence joins TRBV19 and TRBJ1-1, with D perhaps TRBD1 (5 bases). The CDR3 is 13 residues long. Trimming removed 5 bases at V and 8 bases at J, with 15 bases between. Germline-derived CDR1 and CDR2 are LNHDA and SQIVND (reference sequence). This CDR3 reads CASSPRGKREAFF. CDR3 nucleotide sequence: TGTGCCAGTAGTCCCCGGGGGAAGAGGGAAGCTTTCTTT.